This T cell receptor (beta chain) comes out of a study of beta chain features in type 1 diabetes. Broader study findings: In all four CD4+ subsets, TCRB CDR3 length was significantly, moderately reduced in type 1 diabetes.

Turning to this clone: Its antigen is still unknown.

Isolated RNA was reverse transcribed in full, so expressed TCRB transcripts were sequenced. Profiled with immunoSEQ multiplex PCR; TCRdb holds only in-frame clones, not every one. The sample consists of 250,000 to 300,000 clones, 14% of them appearing once. This CDR3 comprises 13 residues. The V end was cut by 7 bases, the J end by 6 bases, with 14 bases between. The V gene's germline CDR1 is MNHEY and CDR2 SMNVEV (reference sequence). The authors obtained over 95% purity in all sorted populations. The sequence came from a man aged 25 to 40 with type 1 diabetes. Sequencing used naive CD4+ T cells from blood. The rearrangement links TRBV27 to TRBJ2-3; the D gene is possibly TRBD2 (6 bases). The CDR3 DNA reads as TGTGCCAGCAATTCTCAGGGAGGTGATACGCAGTATTTT. It specifies CASNSQGGDTQYF.